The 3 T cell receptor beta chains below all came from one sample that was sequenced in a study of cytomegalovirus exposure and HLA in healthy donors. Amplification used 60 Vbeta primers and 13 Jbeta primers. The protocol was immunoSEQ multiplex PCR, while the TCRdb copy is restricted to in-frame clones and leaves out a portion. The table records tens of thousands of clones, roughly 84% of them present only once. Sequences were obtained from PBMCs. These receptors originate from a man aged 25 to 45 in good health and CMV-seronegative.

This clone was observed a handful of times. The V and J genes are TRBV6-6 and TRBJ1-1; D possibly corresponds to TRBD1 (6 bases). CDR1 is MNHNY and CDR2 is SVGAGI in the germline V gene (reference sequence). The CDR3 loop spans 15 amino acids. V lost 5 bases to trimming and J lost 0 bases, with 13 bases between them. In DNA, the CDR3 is TGTGCCAGCAGTGACCTCTCAGGGGTGAACACTGAAGCTTTCTTT. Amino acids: CASSDLSGVNTEAFF.

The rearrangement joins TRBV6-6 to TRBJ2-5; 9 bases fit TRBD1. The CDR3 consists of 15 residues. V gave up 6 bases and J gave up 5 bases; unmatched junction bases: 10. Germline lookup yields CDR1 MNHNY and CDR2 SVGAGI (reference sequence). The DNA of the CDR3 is TGTGCCAGCAGCCCTGGTGACAGGGGGTGGGAGACCCAGTACTTC. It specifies CASSPGDRGWETQYF.

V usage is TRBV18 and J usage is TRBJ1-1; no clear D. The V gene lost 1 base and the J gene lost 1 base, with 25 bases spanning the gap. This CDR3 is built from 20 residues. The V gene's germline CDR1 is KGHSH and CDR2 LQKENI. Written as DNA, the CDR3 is TGTGCCAGCTCACCACAAGAGGGTAGCCTCCAAGCCAGAGAGAACACTGAAGCTTTCTTT. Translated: CASSPQEGSLQARENTEAFF.